This is a list of T cell receptor beta chains from one sample in a study of T cells in Graves' hyperthyroidism and ophthalmopathy. TCRdb recomputed calls from the multiplex PCR reads with MiXCR, one row per CDR3 protein. There are about 180,000 distinct CDR3 sequences in the sample; about 15% occur only once, and roughly 29% lies in the top ten. The sample comprised blood. These receptor sequences come from a woman aged 50 to 60 with Graves' hyperthyroidism. CDR3s include the opening cysteine and the closing phenylalanine or tryptophan. A D gene is named only where the DNA matches it firmly. Size tells how often a clone was seen (once, few, many) or the class of an expanded clone, and some rows leave it out.

size	V	D	J	CDR3	DNA
once	TRBV2	TRBD1	TRBJ2-1	CASSVSGGGHNEQFF	TGTGCCAGCAGTGTTTCAGGGGGCGGGCACAATGAGCAGTTCTTC
many	TRBV6-2/TRBV6-3	-	TRBJ2-2	CASSSPLAGELFF	TGTGCCAGCAGTTCTCCTCTAGCGGGGGAGCTGTTTTTT
many	TRBV2	TRBD2	TRBJ2-1	CAGTPLGTKQFF	TGTGCCGGGACCCCCCTGGGGACTAAGCAGTTCTTC
many	TRBV7-9	TRBD1	TRBJ2-1	CASSADRGNEQFF	TGTGCCAGCAGCGCCGACAGGGGGAATGAGCAGTTCTTC
many	TRBV6-1	-	TRBJ1-2	CAGERPNYGYTF	TGTGCCGGGGAGAGGCCTAACTATGGCTACACCTTC
-	TRBV2	TRBD2	TRBJ2-3	CASRPNAGGAGDTQYF	TGTGCCAGCAGACCAAATGCGGGGGGGGCAGGAGATACGCAGTATTTT
many	TRBV6-1	-	TRBJ2-7	CASSYQVRNYEQYF	TGTGCCAGCAGTTATCAGGTCAGGAACTACGAGCAGTACTTC
many	TRBV5-1	-	TRBJ2-5	CASSPEPNLRESQYF	TGCGCCAGCAGCCCCGAACCGAACCTCCGAGAATCCCAGTACTTC
many	TRBV10-3	-	TRBJ1-5	CAISDPVRTANQPQHF	TGTGCCATCAGTGATCCCGTTCGGACAGCGAATCAGCCCCAGCATTTT
many	TRBV7-9	-	TRBJ2-7	CASSRNPSARVSYEQYF	TGTGCCAGCAGCCGAAACCCCTCTGCTCGGGTCTCGTACGAGCAGTACTTC
once	TRBV5-6	TRBD1	TRBJ1-2	CASSFGDSPSYTF	TGTGCCAGCAGCTTTGGGGACAGCCCTTCCTACACCTTC
many	TRBV2	TRBD1	TRBJ1-5	CASSPGQGKHQPQHF	TGTGCCAGCAGCCCGGGACAGGGAAAACATCAGCCCCAGCATTTT
many	TRBV7-8	-	TRBJ1-1	CASSLGRTALAEAFF	TGTGCCAGCAGCTTAGGGCGGACAGCTCTGGCTGAAGCTTTCTTT
many	TRBV7-3	TRBD2	TRBJ2-1	CASSSSGGLYNEQFF	TGTGCCAGCAGCTCTAGCGGGGGGCTATACAATGAGCAGTTCTTC
many	TRBV27	TRBD2	TRBJ2-1	CASTWTGGNEQFF	TGTGCCAGCACCTGGACGGGGGGCAATGAGCAGTTCTTC
many	TRBV25-1	TRBD1	TRBJ1-1	CASGQGGDTEAFF	TGTGCCAGCGGGCAGGGGGGGGACACTGAAGCTTTCTTT
many	TRBV6-1	-	TRBJ2-5	CASRIGGVQETQYF	TGTGCCAGCAGAATCGGGGGAGTCCAAGAGACCCAGTACTTC
-	TRBV2	TRBD1	TRBJ1-1	CASRLTGLRNTEAFF	TGTGCCAGCCGATTGACAGGGCTCAGGAACACTGAAGCTTTCTTT
many	TRBV7-3	TRBD1	TRBJ1-6	CASSQGGSSPLHF	TGTGCCAGCAGCCAGGGGGGGAGTTCACCCCTCCACTTT
-	TRBV5-4	-	TRBJ1-1	CASSLGLTNTEAFF	TGTGCCAGCTCACTGGGACTCACGAACACTGAAGCTTTCTTT
many	TRBV4-1	TRBD1	TRBJ2-7	CASSQDRTGVPYEQYF	TGCGCCAGCAGCCAAGACAGGACAGGGGTCCCCTACGAGCAGTACTTC
many	TRBV7-3	TRBD2	TRBJ2-1	CASSFHVGASGRANEQFF	TGTGCCAGCAGCTTCCACGTAGGGGCTAGCGGGAGGGCGAATGAGCAGTTCTTC
many	TRBV25-1	-	TRBJ1-1	CASSAQNTEAFF	TGTGCCAGCAGTGCACAAAACACTGAAGCTTTCTTT
-	TRBV4-3	-	TRBJ1-1	CASSQDWGNTEAFF	TGCGCCAGCAGCCAAGATTGGGGGAACACTGAAGCTTTCTTT
-	TRBV4-2	-	TRBJ1-2	CASSQEREGANYGYTF	TGTGCCAGCAGCCAAGAGCGGGAAGGTGCTAACTATGGCTACACCTTC
many	TRBV6-2/TRBV6-3	TRBD1	TRBJ1-5	CASSSGQGHQPQHF	TGTGCCAGCAGTTCGGGACAGGGGCATCAGCCCCAGCATTTT
many	TRBV5-6	TRBD2	TRBJ2-3	CASSFDPRLAADTQYF	TGTGCCAGCAGCTTTGACCCCCGACTAGCGGCAGATACGCAGTATTTT
many	TRBV9	-	TRBJ1-3	CASSVSGREDTIYF	TGTGCCAGCAGCGTATCGGGCAGGGAGGACACCATATATTTT
many	TRBV9	TRBD1	TRBJ2-7	CASSARQGKQYF	TGTGCCAGCAGCGCCCGACAGGGAAAGCAGTACTTC
-	TRBV20-1	-	TRBJ1-1	CSALSGKNTEAFF	TGCAGTGCCTTATCAGGGAAGAACACTGAAGCTTTCTTT
few	TRBV5-1	TRBD1	TRBJ1-2	CASSLEQGGDYGYTF	TGCGCCAGCAGCTTGGAGCAGGGGGGGGACTATGGCTACACCTTC
-	TRBV6-1	TRBD2	TRBJ2-1	CASSHRPGGGGNEQFF	TGTGCCAGCAGCCACCGCCCTGGGGGGGGAGGGAATGAGCAGTTCTTC
-	TRBV6-2/TRBV6-3	TRBD1	TRBJ1-1	CASSLVVGQVNTEAFF	TGTGCCAGCAGTTTGGTAGTCGGACAGGTGAACACTGAAGCTTTCTTT
many	TRBV6-1	TRBD1	TRBJ2-3	CASSEFSLAGRTGSAGDTQYF	TGTGCCAGCAGTGAGTTCTCGTTAGCTGGAAGGACAGGGTCGGCTGGAGATACGCAGTATTTT
many	TRBV7-9	-	TRBJ1-4	CASSDTDRYNEKLFF	TGTGCCAGCAGCGATACGGACCGATATAATGAAAAACTGTTTTTT
many	TRBV7-9	TRBD1	TRBJ1-1	CASSLTGARSTEAFF	TGTGCCAGCAGCTTAACAGGGGCGCGGAGCACTGAAGCTTTCTTT
many	TRBV6-1	TRBD1	TRBJ1-5	CASNPGGISNQPQHF	TGTGCCAGCAACCCAGGGGGCATTAGCAATCAGCCCCAGCATTTT
-	TRBV7-9	-	TRBJ1-2	CASSVTSGYGYTF	TGTGCCAGCAGCGTGACTTCCGGATATGGCTACACCTTC
many	TRBV28	TRBD1	TRBJ1-1	CASSLRGTANTEAFF	TGTGCCAGCAGTTTGAGAGGGACAGCCAACACTGAAGCTTTCTTT
many	TRBV27	TRBD1	TRBJ2-2	CASSLQGALHGELFF	TGTGCCAGCAGTTTACAGGGGGCGCTACACGGGGAGCTGTTTTTT
many	TRBV7-9	TRBD1	TRBJ2-1	CASSLAGGMNEQFF	TGTGCCAGCAGCTTGGCAGGGGGCATGAATGAGCAGTTCTTC
-	TRBV6-2/TRBV6-3	-	TRBJ1-1	CASGTEGGWNTGAFF	TGTGCCAGCGGTACCGAGGGGGGCTGGAACACTGGAGCTTTCTTT
many	TRBV7-9	-	TRBJ1-2	CASSPFSGGLVYGYTF	TGTGCCAGCAGCCCCTTCTCCGGAGGGCTGGTTTATGGCTACACCTTC
many	TRBV6-2/TRBV6-3	-	TRBJ1-1	CASSLGTVEAFF	TGTGCCAGCAGCCTCGGGACGGTTGAAGCTTTCTTT
many	TRBV7-9	TRBD1	TRBJ1-2	CASSWGTGDGYTF	TGTGCCAGCAGCTGGGGGACAGGGGATGGCTACACCTTC
many	TRBV15	TRBD1	TRBJ2-2	CATSRWSPQGAGIGELFF	TGTGCCACCAGCAGATGGTCCCCCCAGGGGGCCGGGATCGGGGAGCTGTTTTTT
many	TRBV20-1	-	TRBJ1-3	CSARTTGSGNTIYF	TGCAGTGCTAGAACTACAGGGTCTGGAAACACCATATATTTT
many	TRBV7-9	-	TRBJ2-7	CASCGGPVYEQYF	TGTGCCAGCTGTGGGGGCCCCGTTTACGAGCAGTACTTC
-	TRBV18	TRBD1	TRBJ1-6	CASSSRDRDWATPLHF	TGTGCCAGCTCGAGCCGGGACAGGGACTGGGCGACACCCCTCCACTTT
many	TRBV5-8	-	TRBJ2-5	CASSRGAPAWETQYF	TGTGCCAGCAGTCGGGGCGCCCCAGCCTGGGAGACCCAGTACTTC
-	TRBV20-1	-	TRBJ2-3	CSATPRDQYDTQYF	TGCAGTGCCACCCCCCGGGACCAATACGATACGCAGTATTTT
many	TRBV24-1	-	TRBJ2-5	CATSDLQDTETQYF	TGTGCCACCAGTGATTTACAGGACACAGAGACCCAGTACTTC
many	TRBV7-2	TRBD1	TRBJ2-5	CASSSRTGQETQYF	TGTGCCAGCAGCTCCCGGACAGGGCAAGAGACCCAGTACTTC
many	TRBV9	-	TRBJ2-5	CASSASQGYHGETQYF	TGTGCCAGCAGCGCTAGCCAGGGGTACCACGGGGAGACCCAGTACTTC
many	TRBV7-9	TRBD1	TRBJ1-3	CASSLLQGDTIYF	TGTGCCAGCAGCTTACTTCAGGGGGACACCATATATTTT